A single T cell receptor (beta chain) is shown here with its context. This entry is derived from a study of T cells after yellow fever vaccination. In germline, CDR1 is SGHVS, CDR2 FQNEAQ. Trimming took 2 bases from V and 6 from J; bases not matched to a gene: 11. The CDR3 spans 17 residues. TCRdb processed the 5' RACE reads anew with MiXCR; each CDR3 protein has one entry. The sample lists 150,000 to 200,000 distinct CDR3 sequences; approximately 10% were seen once. The clonotype originates from a man between 18 and 29 years old who received the YFV17D yellow fever vaccine. The J gene is TRBJ1-2, the V gene TRBV7-8; 11 nucleotides match TRBD1. This sample comprised CD8+ T cells sorted from PBMCs, obtained 15 days after the yellow fever booster vaccination. For the CDR3, the DNA is TGTGCCAGCAGCTTATGGCGCTTAGGGACAGGGGGGGATGGCTACACCTTC. Translated: CASSLWRLGTGGDGYTF.